This TCR beta chain was retrieved from a study of control samples from healthy donors and cancer patients. TCRdb's copy holds only in-frame clones and misses some; the assay was immunoSEQ multiplex PCR. The top ten clones hold about 1.6% of a sample with 230,000 or so clones, roughly 94% of them seen once. This receptor was taken from a man aged 50 to 60 in good health. Source material: blood.

CDR3 in DNA: TGTGCCAGCAGTGAGCTGGGACTAGGCAGCACAGATACGCAGTATTTT. Its protein product is CASSELGLGSTDTQYF. The genes are TRBV6-4 and TRBJ2-3, with TRBD2 identical over 8 bases. The germline gives CDR1 MRHNA, CDR2 SNTAGT. The trim removed 3 bases at V and 0 bases at J, leaving 5 bases unmatched. The CDR3 is 16 amino acids.